This entry lists 14 T cell receptor beta chains sequenced from one sample in a study of T cells in Graves' hyperthyroidism and ophthalmopathy. Amplification targeted TCR beta CDR3 regions from RNA transcripts. A set of HTBI primers served as the primers for a first-round RT-PCR of the TCR CDR3. TCRdb re-derived calls from the multiplex PCR reads in MiXCR, one entry per CDR3 protein. The table records 550,000 to 800,000 distinct CDR3 sequences, about 15% of them present only once. Specimen: blood. The receptors shown here come from a man between 18 and 29 years old with Graves' hyperthyroidism.

Written as DNA, the CDR3 is TGTGCCAGCTCACCGCCGGGACTGGAAAACACCGGGGAGCTGTTTTTT. This sequence encodes CASSPPGLENTGELFF. This chain links TRBV18 with TRBJ2-2; maybe TRBD2 (6 bases). The CDR3 spans 16 residues. The V end was cut by 3 bases, the J end by 2 bases, with 13 bases between. Germline values: CDR1 KGHSH, CDR2 LQKENI.

This clonotype was found many times. V is TRBV11-2 and J is TRBJ2-1; D possibly uses TRBD1 or TRBD2 (5 bases each). V lost 5 bases, J lost 3 bases, and 23 bases lay in between. The CDR3 runs to 18 residues. Germline CDR1 SGHAT, CDR2 FQNNGV. In DNA, the CDR3 is TGTGCCAGCAGCGCGAGGGGATCCCCTGTCCCTCTCTACAATGAGCAGTTCTTC. It codes for CASSARGSPVPLYNEQFF.

Many counts were recorded for this clonotype. This rearrangement joins TRBV18 to TRBJ2-2, with a tentative D call TRBD2 (6 bases). This CDR3 comprises 16 residues. CDR1 and CDR2 (germline): KGHSH, LQKENI. Trimming took off 3 bases at V and 5 bases at J, with 16 bases between the two ends. Here the CDR3 DNA reads TGTGCCAGCTCACCTTTAGCGGCACTGGGGACCGGGGAGCTGTTTTTT. Translating it yields CASSPLAALGTGELFF.

This clonotype was detected ten times or more. The chain combines TRBV2 with TRBJ1-4; unclear D gene. V lost 5 bases and J 8 bases, leaving 15 bases between the germline ends. The CDR3 extends over 14 amino acids. Germline V CDR1 and CDR2: SNHLY, FYNNEI. The CDR3 coding sequence is TGTGCCAGCAGTCTGGCCGGGCCCCAAGAAAAACTGTTTTTT. It yields the protein CASSLAGPQEKLFF.

This clonotype was seen more than once but under ten times. The CDR3 DNA reads as TGTGCCAGCAGCCTATACCGGGGGCTAAGTGGAAACACCATATATTTT. It encodes CASSLYRGLSGNTIYF. This chain uses TRBV5-8 with TRBJ1-3, with D maybe TRBD1 (6 bases). In germline, CDR1 is SGHTS, CDR2 YDEGEE. The CDR3 is 16 amino acids. V lost 4 bases to trimming and J lost 3 bases, with 17 bases between them.

The table lists this clonotype with many counts. The chain uses TRBV7-9 and TRBJ2-7, with 10 bases lining up with TRBD1. Germline-derived CDR1 and CDR2 are SEHNR and FQNEAQ (reference sequence). V lost 3 bases, J lost 4 bases, and 6 bases stayed unmatched. The CDR3 is 15 amino acids. The CDR3 is CASSFPGQGFYEQYF. CDR3 bases: TGTGCCAGCAGCTTTCCGGGACAGGGGTTTTACGAGCAGTACTTC.

This clonotype was counted at least ten times. The chain recombines TRBV3-1 with TRBJ1-1, with D uncertain. This CDR3 region has 12 residues. Germline CDR1 LGHDT, CDR2 YNNKEL (reference sequence). Trimming left V 1 base short and J 9 bases short, with 9 bases between. Here the CDR3 DNA reads TGTGCCAGCAGCCAAGGAGTCCAGCAAGCTTTCTTT. Protein: CASSQGVQQAFF.

This clonotype was observed a few times. The rearrangement links TRBV7-9 to TRBJ2-3; 7 bases agree with TRBD1. Germline CDR1 SEHNR, CDR2 FQNEAQ (reference sequence). This CDR3 comprises 15 residues. V lost 3 bases to trimming and J lost 3 bases; unmatched junction nucleotides: 6. CDR3 sequence reads: CASSFWTGPTDTQYF. Here the CDR3 DNA reads TGTGCCAGCAGCTTCTGGACAGGTCCAACAGATACGCAGTATTTT.

V is TRBV27 and J is TRBJ1-5; a weak D match, TRBD1 (5 bases). V gave up 5 bases and J gave up 5 bases, with 13 bases separating them. CDR3 length equals 14 residues. Germline lookup yields CDR1 MNHEY and CDR2 SMNVEV (reference sequence). CDR3 DNA: TGTGCCAGCAGTAAAGGGGTGGGGGATCAGCCCCAGCATTTT. Translation gives CASSKGVGDQPQHF.

V usage is TRBV12-3 or TRBV12-4 and J usage is TRBJ2-5; a weak D match, TRBD1 (6 bases). There are 14 residues in the CDR3. Trimming removed 5 bases at V and 3 bases at J, with 13 bases between. CDR3 in amino acids: CASSPGTNKETQYF. The CDR3 DNA is TGTGCCAGCAGTCCCGGGACAAATAAAGAGACCCAGTACTTC.

This clonotype was picked up a small number of times. J is TRBJ1-1 and V is TRBV20-1; D may be TRBD1 (6 bases). CDR3 length: 13 residues. Trimming pared 6 bases from V and 3 bases from J, leaving 14 bases between. Germline-derived CDR1 and CDR2 are DFQATT and SNEGSKA (reference sequence). Here the CDR3 reads CSAAGVVDTEAFF. As DNA, the CDR3 is TGCAGTGCGGCAGGGGTCGTGGACACTGAAGCTTTCTTT.

The V gene is TRBV5-1, the J gene TRBJ2-3; possibly TRBD2 for D (6 bases). V was clipped by 5 bases and J by 5 bases, with 9 bases between them. Germline V lookup: CDR1 SGHRS, CDR2 YFSETQ. CDR3 length: 12 amino acids. In DNA form, the CDR3 reads TGCGCCAGCAGAGGGGAGGTAGATACGCAGTATTTT. This sequence encodes CASRGEVDTQYF.

J is TRBJ1-1 and V is TRBV10-3, with D possibly being TRBD1 (6 bases). Germline V gives CDR1 ENHRY, CDR2 SYGVKD. The CDR3 is made up of 13 amino acids. Between the trimmed V and J ends, which lost 6 bases and 7 bases, there was a span of 15 bases. CDR3 residues: CAISQQGRGEAFF. As DNA, the CDR3 is TGTGCCATCAGCCAACAGGGAAGGGGTGAAGCTTTCTTT.

This clonotype was seen ten or more times. V and J are TRBV30 and TRBJ1-4; 8 bases agree with TRBD1. The CDR3 has 16 residues. Per the germline V gene, CDR1 is GTSNPN and CDR2 is SVGIG (reference sequence). V lost 1 base and J lost 6; bases outside the gene matches: 10. Written as DNA, the CDR3 is TGTGCCTGGAGTGCTTCCAGGACAGGGAGGGATGAAAAACTGTTTTTT. Encoded protein: CAWSASRTGRDEKLFF.